This paragraph covers one TCR beta chain sequence. Its matching antigen is unknown. This sample was taken from a study of beta chain features in type 1 diabetes. Study results and caveats: Researchers report that Type 1 diabetes patients had moderately but significantly shorter TCRB CDR3s across all four CD4+ subsets.

TCRB transcripts that were expressed got sequenced, as all of the isolated RNA had been reverse transcribed. Repertoires were generated with immunoSEQ multiplex PCR, while TCRdb's copy carries only in-frame clones and drops some. Altogether 120,000 or so clones are present, around a sixth being singletons, with the ten largest covering roughly 2.6%. Trimming removed 1 base at V and 5 bases at J, with 3 bases between. CDR1 SGHTA and CDR2 FQGNSA come from the germline V gene. The CDR3 contains 11 residues. The J gene is TRBJ2-7, the V gene TRBV7-2; D remains ambiguous. This sequence originates from a man between 18 and 35 years old with type 1 diabetes. The sequencing sample was made of central memory CD4+ T cells from blood. The CDR3 nucleotides are TGTGCCAGCAGCTTAGGAGACGAGCAGTACTTC. This gives the protein CASSLGDEQYF.